These 27 T cell receptor beta chains were all obtained from the same sample, sequenced in a study of blood T cells in healthy people across ages. The use of a sample-barcoded 5' primer and a J-beta primer mix characterized a second PCR of about 7 to 12 cycles. MiXCR, applied by TCRdb to the 5' RACE reads, yields one record per CDR3 protein. The sample contains around 800,000 distinct CDR3 sequences, roughly 26% of which appear only once. These records were also assigned to another study, of T cells of mothers and their children.

Material for sequencing was blood. The receptors stem from a boy aged 10-17 years in good health.

The chain links TRBV30 to TRBJ2-1, with D maybe TRBD2 (5 bases). Gene TRBJ2-5 matches the end of the DNA better, so the J call may be wrong. CDR3 length: 12 amino acids. CDR1 and CDR2 from the germline V gene are GTSNPN and SVGIG (reference sequence). DNA for the CDR3: TGTGCCTGGGGACGGCGGGTCGAGACCCAGTACTTC. Protein sequence: CAWGRRVETQYF.

The chain links TRBV30 to TRBJ2-7; no firm D call. The germline CDR1 and CDR2 sequences are GTSNPN and SVGIG (reference sequence). The CDR3 is 13 amino acids. Trimming took off 1 base at V and 6 bases at J, with 13 bases between the two ends. CDR3 residues: CAWSALELGEQYF. The CDR3 DNA follows: TGTGCCTGGAGTGCTCTGGAACTGGGCGAGCAGTACTTC.

This clonotype was seen at least ten times. This chain links TRBV7-3 with TRBJ2-7, with TRBD1 matching over 7 bases. The CDR3 has 14 amino acids. Germline assignment: CDR1 SGHTA and CDR2 FQGTGA. V lost 1 base and J lost 3; bases outside the gene matches: 3. The CDR3 sequence: CASSLSPGGYEQYF. For the CDR3, the DNA is TGTGCCAGCAGCTTAAGTCCAGGGGGCTACGAGCAGTACTTC.

This clonotype was seen only a few times. The chain employs TRBV28 and TRBJ2-7; 8 nucleotides agree with TRBD1. The CDR3 has 11 amino acids. V lost 8 bases and J lost 6; bases outside the gene matches: 3. Looked up from germline, CDR1 is MDHEN and CDR2 is SYDVKM. The CDR3 protein is CASQGASEQYF. CDR3 bases: TGTGCCAGCCAGGGGGCAAGCGAGCAGTACTTC.

The chain couples TRBV20-1 to TRBJ2-2; 10 bases fit TRBD2. The CDR3 has 15 residues. V was clipped by 1 base and J by 3 bases; unmatched bases: 2. Germline V CDR1 and CDR2: DFQATT, SNEGSKA (reference sequence). The CDR3 loop is CSARVGTSDTGELFF. The CDR3 DNA is TGCAGTGCTAGAGTAGGGACTAGCGACACCGGGGAGCTGTTTTTT.

This clonotype has a handful of counts. The chain couples TRBV20-1 to TRBJ2-3; the D gene is possibly TRBD2 (6 bases). Germline V lookup: CDR1 DFQATT, CDR2 SNEGSKA (reference sequence). V lost 5 bases and J lost 3, with 21 bases in between. The CDR3 sequence is 16 residues long. This chain's CDR3 is CSAGPGPTSRTDTQYF. In DNA, the CDR3 is TGCAGTGCTGGGCCCGGGCCAACTAGCAGGACAGATACGCAGTATTTT.

This sequence joins TRBV20-1 and TRBJ1-2; possibly TRBD1 for D (6 bases). The CDR3 is made up of 15 amino acids. Trimming stripped 5 bases from V and 2 bases from J, with 18 bases between. Per the germline V gene, CDR1 is DFQATT and CDR2 is SNEGSKA (reference sequence). In DNA form, the CDR3 reads TGCAGTGCTCCACCCTGGGGAACAGGGAACTATGGCTACACCTTC. Its translation is CSAPPWGTGNYGYTF.

The genes are TRBV19 and TRBJ2-5, with D uncertain. The assigned J gene may be wrong: the sequence end matches TRBJ2-1 better. Per germline, CDR1 LNHDA and CDR2 SQIVND (reference sequence). The CDR3 is made up of 13 amino acids. CDR3 loop: CASSIGQPNEQFF. The CDR3 DNA reads TGTGCCAGTAGTATAGGGCAGCCCAATGAGCAGTTCTTC.

This clonotype has a single count. The CDR3 here is CASSPGWGAKNIQYF. In DNA form, the CDR3 reads TGTGCCAGCAGCCCCGGGTGGGGAGCCAAAAACATTCAGTACTTC. The chain is built from TRBV7-8 and TRBJ2-4; D not resolved. Trimming removed 5 bases at V and 0 bases at J, with 11 bases between. Germline CDR1 SGHVS, CDR2 FQNEAQ. This CDR3 contains 15 residues. Together with reference TRBV7-8 and TRBJ2-4, the CDR3 gives the full variable domain: GAGVSQSPRYKVAKRGQDVALRCDPISGHVSLFWYQQALGQGPEFLTYFQNEAQLDKSGLPSDRFFAERPEGSVSTLKIQRTQQEDSAVYLCASSPGWGAKNIQYFGAGTRLSVL.

This chain connects TRBV18 to TRBJ2-7; the D gene is possibly TRBD2 (6 bases). The germline V gene encodes CDR1 KGHSH and CDR2 LQKENI. V was shortened by 3 bases and J by 2 bases, with 11 bases between the two germline ends. The CDR3 covers 14 residues. This chain's CDR3 is CASSPVREPYEQYF. CDR3 DNA sequence: TGTGCCAGCTCACCCGTCCGGGAGCCCTACGAGCAGTACTTC.

As DNA, the CDR3 is TGTGCCAGCAGCCCATGGACTAGCGGGAGAGAGACCCAGTACTTC. This gives the protein CASSPWTSGRETQYF. The gene calls are TRBV11-2 and TRBJ2-5; the match to TRBD2 covers 13 bases. CDR3 length: 15 amino acids. Trimming removed 5 bases from V and 4 bases from J; junction bases left unmatched: 4. In germline, CDR1 is SGHAT, CDR2 FQNNGV.

In its sample, this clonotype was seen a few times. This chain joins TRBV5-1 and TRBJ2-2; 8 nucleotides match TRBD1. The germline gives CDR1 SGHRS, CDR2 YFSETQ. The trim removed 4 bases at V and 5 bases at J, leaving 13 bases unmatched. The CDR3 totals 17 residues. CDR3 nucleotide sequence: TGCGCCAGCAGCACCGGTACAGGGGGAACCCTTACCGGGGAGCTGTTTTTT. As protein: CASSTGTGGTLTGELFF.

This clonotype occurred a few times. The chain is built from TRBV2 and TRBJ2-5; 8 positions agree with TRBD1. Gene TRBJ2-1 matches the end of the DNA better, so the J call may be wrong. The length of the CDR3 is 13 residues. Looked up from germline, CDR1 is SNHLY and CDR2 is FYNNEI. The CDR3 region is CASSQRTGRQQFF. Here the CDR3 DNA reads TGTGCCAGCAGCCAACGGACAGGGAGGCAGCAGTTCTTC.

The rearrangement links TRBV5-1 to TRBJ2-5; 7 bases line up with TRBD1. There are 14 residues in the CDR3. V shed 4 bases and J 3 bases; nucleotides not matched to a gene: 6. CDR1 SGHRS and CDR2 YFSETQ come from the germline V gene. CDR3 sequence: CASSRGPSEETQYF. CDR3 sequence (DNA): TGCGCCAGCAGCAGGGGGCCGAGCGAAGAGACCCAGTACTTC.

The chain is built from TRBV29-1 and TRBJ1-1; D remains unclear. The CDR3 has 13 amino acids. V lost 6 bases to trimming and J lost 1 base, with 12 bases between them. Germline values: CDR1 SQVTM, CDR2 ANQGSEA. The CDR3 is CSVSSEGNTEAFF. CDR3 DNA: TGCAGCGTCTCATCGGAGGGGAACACTGAAGCTTTCTTT.

The chain is built from TRBV10-3 and TRBJ1-3; D gene unclear. The V end was cut by 10 bases, the J end by 1 base, with 11 bases between. The CDR3 length is 13 residues. Germline V gene sequence: CDR1 ENHRY, CDR2 SYGVKD. The CDR3 sequence: CATRLGSGNTIYF. The CDR3 DNA reads as TGTGCCACCCGGCTCGGGTCTGGAAACACCATATATTTT.

The chain employs TRBV11-2 and TRBJ1-2; D remains unclear. V lost 4 bases, J lost 2 bases, and 14 bases lay in between. CDR3 length: 15 residues. Germline-derived CDR1 and CDR2 are SGHAT and FQNNGV. DNA for the CDR3: TGTGCCAGCAGCTCTCTCGGGGTCCCCAACTATGGCTACACCTTC. Translating gives CASSSLGVPNYGYTF. Full variable domain (rest looked up from reference TRBV11-2 and TRBJ1-2): EAGVAQSPRYKIIEKRQSVAFWCNPISGHATLYWYQQILGQGPKLLIQFQNNGVVDDSQLPKDRFSAERLKGVDSTLKIQPAKLEDSAVYLCASSSLGVPNYGYTFGSGTRLTVV.

This clonotype was seen more than once but under ten times. The V call is TRBV2, the J call TRBJ1-1; maybe TRBD1 (5 bases). The CDR3 consists of 13 residues. Germline V gives CDR1 SNHLY, CDR2 FYNNEI. Trimming removed 6 bases from V and 2 bases from J, with 10 bases in between. The CDR3 region is CASRKDTNTEAFF. The CDR3 region has the DNA TGTGCCAGCAGGAAGGACACTAACACTGAAGCTTTCTTT.

V usage is TRBV7-8 and J usage is TRBJ1-1; D ambiguous. Germline lookup yields CDR1 SGHVS and CDR2 FQNEAQ. The CDR3 loop spans 16 amino acids. Trimming left V 5 bases short and J 6 bases short, with 22 bases between. CDR3 sequence (DNA): TGTGCCAGCAGCCCCTCCACGACGGCCCTCCGGCCTGAAGCTTTCTTT. This encodes CASSPSTTALRPEAFF. The variable domain in full, completed from reference TRBV7-8 and TRBJ1-1, reads GAGVSQSPRYKVAKRGQDVALRCDPISGHVSLFWYQQALGQGPEFLTYFQNEAQLDKSGLPSDRFFAERPEGSVSTLKIQRTQQEDSAVYLCASSPSTTALRPEAFFGQGTRLTVV.

This clonotype was observed at least ten times. The chain carries TRBV9 and TRBJ2-5; TRBD2 matches at 9 bases. Germline trimming cut 3 bases from V and 5 bases from J; bases unmatched to any gene: 14. CDR1 is SGDLS and CDR2 is YYNGEE in the germline V gene. This CDR3 comprises 17 residues. The CDR3 bases are TGTGCCAGCAGCGCCCCCTTTCTGGCGGGGGGGCGGGAGACCCAGTACTTC. Its translation: CASSAPFLAGGRETQYF.

Points on this clonotype: Since the CDR3 does not end with the conserved phenylalanine or tryptophan, this likely comes from a read error. For the CDR3, the DNA is TGCGCCAGCAGGGCACTAGCGGGGGTCCCGTTGCACAATGAGCAGTTCCTC. Translated: CASRALAGVPLHNEQFL. The V and J genes are TRBV5-1 and TRBJ2-7; 11 bases match TRBD2. The J call may be wrong; the DNA end is better matched by TRBJ2-1. CDR3 size: 17 residues. Germline CDR1 SGHRS, CDR2 YFSETQ.

The V call is TRBV12-3 or TRBV12-4, the J call TRBJ2-7, with TRBD1 identical over 8 bases. The CDR3 runs 14 residues. V trimming: 5 bases; J trimming: 3 bases; junction bases outside the gene matches: 6. CDR3 nucleotides: TGTGCCAGCAGTATACGACAGGGGAACTACGAGCAGTACTTC. It is translated as CASSIRQGNYEQYF.

This chain joins TRBV7-9 and TRBJ1-2; TRBD1 might be the D (5 bases). The CDR3 covers 14 residues. V dropped 6 bases and J dropped 4 bases, with 15 bases sitting between them. The germline V gene has CDR1 SEHNR and CDR2 FQNEAQ (reference sequence). The CDR3 region has the DNA TGTGCCAGCAGGCAAGCAGGGTCTCGCTATGGCTACACCTTC. Translated, it gives CASRQAGSRYGYTF.

This clonotype showed up just a few times. The chain joins TRBV6-1 to TRBJ1-4; D perhaps matches TRBD1 (6 bases). The CDR3 has 17 residues. V was trimmed by 6 bases and J by 0 bases, leaving 17 bases between them. Germline CDR1 is MNHNS and CDR2 is SASEGT. The CDR3 here is CASRRYTGIATNEKLFF. The CDR3 DNA reads TGTGCCAGCAGACGCTACACAGGGATCGCAACTAATGAAAAACTGTTTTTT.

J is TRBJ2-7 and V is TRBV3-1; 8 bases agree with TRBD1. Trimming at V came to 4 bases and at J to 6 bases, leaving 11 bases not matched to a gene. Looked up from germline, CDR1 is LGHDT and CDR2 is YNNKEL (reference sequence). This CDR3 comprises 15 residues. The CDR3 is CASSPPGQGAGEQYF. In nucleotides, the CDR3 is TGTGCCAGCAGCCCACCCGGGCAGGGGGCCGGCGAGCAGTACTTC.

This clonotype came up once. This chain connects TRBV10-2 to TRBJ2-6; D perhaps matches TRBD2 (6 bases). V dropped 10 bases and J dropped 0 bases, with 16 bases sitting between them. CDR3 length equals 16 residues. Germline V CDR1 and CDR2: WSHSY, SAAADI. CDR3 sequence: CATGGQGSSGANVLTF. As DNA, the CDR3 is TGCGCCACAGGAGGGCAGGGAAGCTCTGGGGCCAACGTCCTGACTTTC.

The rearrangement joins TRBV2 to TRBJ1-1; D possibly corresponds to TRBD1 (6 bases). The V gene lost 1 base and the J gene lost 7 bases, with 13 bases spanning the gap. The CDR3 extends over 14 amino acids. Per germline, CDR1 SNHLY and CDR2 FYNNEI. CDR3 loop: CASSEVPGAGEAFF. In DNA, the CDR3 is TGTGCCAGCAGTGAAGTCCCAGGGGCGGGTGAAGCTTTCTTT. The full variable domain, its missing parts supplied by reference TRBV2 and TRBJ1-1, is EPEVTQTPSHQVTQMGQEVILRCVPISNHLYFYWYRQILGQKVEFLVSFYNNEISEKSEIFDDQFSVERPDGSNFTLKIRSTKLEDSAMYFCASSEVPGAGEAFFGQGTRLTVV.